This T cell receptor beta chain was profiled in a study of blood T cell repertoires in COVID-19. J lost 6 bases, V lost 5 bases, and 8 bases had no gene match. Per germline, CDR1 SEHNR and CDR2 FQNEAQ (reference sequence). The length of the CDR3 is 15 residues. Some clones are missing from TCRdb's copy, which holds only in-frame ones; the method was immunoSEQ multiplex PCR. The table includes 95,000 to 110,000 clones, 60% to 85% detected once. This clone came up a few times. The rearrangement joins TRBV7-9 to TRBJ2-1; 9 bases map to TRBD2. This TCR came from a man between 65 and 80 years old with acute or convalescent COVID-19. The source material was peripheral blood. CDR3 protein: CASSLGGGAVNEQFF. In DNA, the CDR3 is TGTGCCAGCAGCCTGGGCGGGGGGGCGGTCAATGAGCAGTTCTTC.